The clone carrying this T cell receptor (beta chain) appeared a few times. Its specificity is unknown. This sample is drawn from a study of T-cell reconstitution after alpha-beta-depleted transplantation in children. Preparation of the TCRbeta library used unique molecular identifiers. A single record per CDR3 protein comes from TCRdb applying MiXCR to the PCR reads. The sample shows fewer than 550,000 distinct CDR3 sequences, roughly 10% of them seen only once. In germline, CDR1 is SGHDN, CDR2 FVKESK. Losses at the gene ends were 4 bases for V and 4 bases for J; bases not matched to a gene: 7. This CDR3 has 15 residues. Study-wide findings and caveats: Several hundred expanded graft clones reportedly gave rise to the alpha-beta T cells present about two months after transplant. At one year after transplant, newly produced T cells mostly accounted for T-cell counts and diversity. Surviving recipient T cells and thymic progenitors produced the high day-60 TCRbeta diversity seen in some patients.

This specimen was PBMCs, mostly from graft donor cells, taken 180 days after TCRalphabeta/CD19-depleted stem cell transplant. The chain couples TRBV14 to TRBJ2-3; 8 bases agree with TRBD1. The source of this sequence is a female patient aged 2 to 10 who had a stem cell transplant for aplastic anemia, so the T cells may come from the graft donor. The CDR3: CASSLWTGLADTQYF. CDR3 in DNA: TGTGCCAGCAGCCTGTGGACAGGGCTCGCAGATACGCAGTATTTT.